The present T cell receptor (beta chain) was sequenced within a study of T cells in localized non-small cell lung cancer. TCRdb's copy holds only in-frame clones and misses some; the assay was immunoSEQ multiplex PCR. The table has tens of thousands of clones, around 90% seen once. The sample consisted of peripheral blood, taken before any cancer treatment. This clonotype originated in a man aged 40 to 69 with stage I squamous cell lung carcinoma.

CDR3 protein: CASSPIGGQDEQFF. CDR3 sequence (DNA): TGTGCCAGCTCACCAATTGGGGGCCAGGATGAGCAGTTCTTC. The genes are TRBV18 and TRBJ2-1; D is possibly TRBD1 (6 bases). V shed 2 bases and J shed 8 bases, with 13 bases lying between them. CDR1 and CDR2 from the germline V gene are KGHSH and LQKENI. There are 14 residues in the CDR3.